The T cell receptor beta chain described here comes from a study of blood T cell repertoires in COVID-19. About the study: Spain, Italy and the United States supplied samples that represented acute and convalescent COVID-19. The cDNA or gDNA used as material had been derived from T cells, B-cell-depleted T cells, or PBMCs.

It was during active infection that Seattle patients were enrolled and then longitudinally followed. Authors' methods: The assay estimated nucleated cells by amplifying reference gene primers. Some clones are missing from TCRdb's copy, which holds only in-frame ones; the method was immunoSEQ multiplex PCR. V, J and clone size are taken as reported in that table, and D and trimming were inferred from the DNA itself. The sample holds 140,000 to 150,000 clones, 80% to 90% seen once. Trimming shortened V by 5 bases and J by 5 bases, and 16 bases separated the two germline ends. Per the germline V gene, CDR1 is SGHKS and CDR2 is YYEKEE (reference sequence). This CDR3 is built from 14 residues.

The TCR originated in a woman aged 60 to 75 with COVID-19, enrolled during active disease. The chain recombines TRBV5-5 with TRBJ1-1; D is possibly TRBD1 (6 bases). Sequenced sample: peripheral blood. CDR3 in DNA: TGTGCCAGCAGGTCACAGGGAACGGGAACTGAAGCTTTCTTT. Its protein is CASRSQGTGTEAFF.